A single sample gave rise to the 15 T cell receptor beta chains below, sequenced in a study of T cells after yellow fever vaccination. One entry per CDR3 protein results from TCRdb running MiXCR on the 5' RACE reads. The sample lists approximately 510,000 distinct CDR3 sequences; just over 20% were seen once. The sample was PBMCs, taken about 21 days after the first yellow fever vaccination. The source of these receptors is a man in his late teens or twenties who received the YFV17D yellow fever vaccine.

Of note for this clonotype: The DNA is omitted, as the CDR3 cannot be located on it reliably, and the CDR3 follows TCRdb's listing. This chain connects TRBV20-1 to TRBJ1-2; the table's D gene call, TRBD1, was not cross checked with the DNA. The V gene's germline CDR1 is DFQATT and CDR2 SNEGSKA (reference sequence). The CDR3 is made up of 15 amino acids, end residues included. This chain's CDR3 is CSARDGRDSSSGYTF.

The J gene is TRBJ2-7, the V gene TRBV20-1, with D possibly TRBD2 on 5 matching bases. Deletions cut 2 bases from V and 1 base from J, with 12 bases between. The CDR3 is 14 residues long. Germline CDR1 is DFQATT and CDR2 is SNEGSKA (reference sequence). The CDR3 loop reads CSARRDSSSYEQYF. DNA of the CDR3: TGCAGTGCTAGACGGGATTCCTCATCCTACGAGCAGTACTTC.

The chain has TRBV18 and TRBJ1-3, with D possibly being TRBD1 (6 bases). Germline CDR1 reads KGHSH; CDR2 reads LQKENI. This CDR3 has 15 amino acids. V was shortened by 4 bases and J by 0 bases, with 10 bases between the two germline ends. CDR3 coding DNA: TGTGCCAGCTCACTTGACAGGCACTCTGGAAACACCATATATTTT. The encoded protein is CASSLDRHSGNTIYF.

The chain combines TRBV27 with TRBJ2-5, with 7 bases fitting TRBD1. CDR3 length: 19 residues. Per the germline V gene, CDR1 is MNHEY and CDR2 is SMNVEV (reference sequence). Unmatched junction bases numbered 18, after V lost 2 bases and J lost 3 bases. The CDR3, as DNA: TGTGCCAGCAGTTTAAGGGGGCCAGGCGGTTTTGGGGGAGAAGAGACCCAGTACTTC. Its protein is CASSLRGPGGFGGEETQYF.

This clonotype was detected ten times or more. The chain has TRBV7-8 and TRBJ2-1; tentative D call: TRBD1 (5 bases). This CDR3 region has 16 residues. Germline V gives CDR1 SGHVS, CDR2 FQNEAQ. V gave up 0 bases and J gave up 4 bases, with 13 bases separating them. The CDR3 DNA reads as TGTGCCAGCAGCTTAGCGGCCAGCCAGGGTTACAATGAGCAGTTCTTC. Protein sequence: CASSLAASQGYNEQFF.

This chain connects TRBV7-9 to TRBJ1-5; D is possibly TRBD1 (5 bases). Germline CDR1 is SEHNR and CDR2 is FQNEAQ (reference sequence). Trimming stripped 5 bases from V and 5 bases from J, with 13 bases between. The CDR3 is made up of 14 amino acids. In nucleotides, the CDR3 is TGTGCCAGCAGCCGTCCGGGACCCTATCAGCCCCAGCATTTT. Its protein product is CASSRPGPYQPQHF.

V gene TRBV4-2 combines with J gene TRBJ2-1; TRBD1 aligns across 10 bases. The germline gives CDR1 LGHNA, CDR2 YNFKEQ. The CDR3 covers 16 residues. V lost 1 base and J lost 6; bases outside the gene matches: 6. The CDR3 nucleotides read TGTGCCAGCAGCCAAGGTGGGGACAGGGGACTCAATGAGCAGTTCTTC. It yields the protein CASSQGGDRGLNEQFF.

This chain joins TRBV3-1 and TRBJ2-7; 8 bases map to TRBD1. This CDR3 comprises 17 residues. CDR1 is LGHDT, CDR2 YNNKEL, per germline (reference sequence). Germline trimming cut 2 bases from V and 0 bases from J; bases unmatched to any gene: 9. The CDR3, as DNA: TGTGCCAGCAGCCAACATCCCGGGACAGGATACTCCTACGAGCAGTACTTC. Residues: CASSQHPGTGYSYEQYF.

The chain employs TRBV28 and TRBJ2-1; D is possibly TRBD2 (7 bases). Germline CDR1 is MDHEN and CDR2 is SYDVKM. The CDR3 has 14 amino acids. Trimming took off 7 bases at V and 9 bases at J, with 19 bases between the two ends. DNA of the CDR3: TGTGCCAGCACCAAGGGGGGGGTATGGGGTGAGCAGTTCTTC. Protein sequence: CASTKGGVWGEQFF.

This clonotype was observed a handful of times. V and J are TRBV5-5 and TRBJ1-5; the D is unclear. The ends were cut back, 0 bases at V and 5 bases at J, with 9 bases in the middle. Germline V lookup: CDR1 SGHKS, CDR2 YYEKEE (reference sequence). This CDR3 spans 14 amino acids. CDR3 coding DNA: TGTGCCAGCAGCTTGGGGTGGAGGGATCAGCCCCAGCATTTT. Translated, it gives CASSLGWRDQPQHF.

J is TRBJ1-5 and V is TRBV2, with D maybe TRBD1 (6 bases). Germline V gene data show CDR1 as SNHLY and CDR2 as FYNNEI. V lost 6 bases and J 6 bases, leaving 18 bases between the germline ends. The CDR3 covers 15 residues. Here the CDR3 reads CASRGVAGEGQPQHF. The CDR3 DNA sequence: TGTGCCAGCAGGGGGGTGGCAGGGGAAGGTCAGCCCCAGCATTTT.

The sample holds a few counts of this clonotype. The V and J genes are TRBV25-1 and TRBJ2-3, with D unresolved. The V gene's germline CDR1 is MGHDK and CDR2 SYGVNS. The V end lost 7 bases, the J end lost 5 bases, and 10 bases lay between the germline ends. The CDR3 loop spans 12 amino acids. The CDR3 sequence: CASNMGLDTQYF. In nucleotides, the CDR3 is TGTGCCAGCAATATGGGGTTAGATACGCAGTATTTT.

The rearrangement joins TRBV4-2 to TRBJ2-5; the D gene is possibly TRBD1 (5 bases). Trimming left V 1 base short and J 1 base short, with 7 bases between. The CDR3 is 14 residues long. Looked up from germline, CDR1 is LGHNA and CDR2 is YNFKEQ. The CDR3 protein is CASSQGQFQETQYF. Here the CDR3 DNA reads TGTGCCAGCAGCCAAGGACAGTTCCAAGAGACCCAGTACTTC.

This clonotype was seen only a few times. At one end the junction does not follow the germline gene, possibly because of a read error. V is TRBV7-6 and J is TRBJ2-1; D perhaps matches TRBD2 (6 bases). CDR3 length: 13 amino acids. Germline V lookup: CDR1 SGHVS, CDR2 FNYEAQ. The CDR3 spells CASSVADYNEQFF. The CDR3, as DNA: TGTGCCAGCAGCGTAGCGGATTACAATGAGCAGTTCTTC.

V is TRBV18 and J is TRBJ2-1; D may be TRBD1 (6 bases). The V end lost 1 base, the J end lost 7 bases, and 11 bases lay between the germline ends. Per germline, CDR1 KGHSH and CDR2 LQKENI. The CDR3 consists of 14 residues. CDR3 residues: CASSPQGERNEQFF. CDR3 nucleotides: TGTGCCAGCTCACCACAGGGGGAAAGAAATGAGCAGTTCTTC. The full variable domain, with the rest looked up from reference TRBV18 and TRBJ2-1, is NAGVMQNPRHLVRRRGQEARLRCSPMKGHSHVYWYRQLPEEGLKFMVYLQKENIIDESGMPKERFSAEFPKEGPSILRIQQVVRGDSAAYFCASSPQGERNEQFFGPGTRLTVL.